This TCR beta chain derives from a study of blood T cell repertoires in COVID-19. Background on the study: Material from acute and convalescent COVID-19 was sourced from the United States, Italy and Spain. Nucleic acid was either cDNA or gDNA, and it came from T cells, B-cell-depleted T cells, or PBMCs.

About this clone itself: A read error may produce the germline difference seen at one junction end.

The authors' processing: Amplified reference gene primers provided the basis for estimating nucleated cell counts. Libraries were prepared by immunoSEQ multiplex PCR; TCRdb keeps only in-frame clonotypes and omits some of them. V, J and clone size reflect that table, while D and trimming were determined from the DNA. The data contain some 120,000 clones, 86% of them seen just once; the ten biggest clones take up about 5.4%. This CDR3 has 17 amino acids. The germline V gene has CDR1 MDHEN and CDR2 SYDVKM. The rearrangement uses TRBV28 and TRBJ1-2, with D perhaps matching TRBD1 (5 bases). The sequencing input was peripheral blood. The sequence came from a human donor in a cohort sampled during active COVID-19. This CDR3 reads CASRVLFGEGNYYRYTF. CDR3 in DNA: TGTGCCAGCAGAGTCCTCTTTGGGGAGGGGAACTACTATCGCTACACCTTC.